These 25 T cell receptor beta chains originate from one sample sequenced in a study of cytomegalovirus exposure and HLA in healthy donors. In the PCR, 60 Vbeta and 13 Jbeta primers were used. Generated by immunoSEQ multiplex PCR, the TCRdb table keeps only in-frame clones and is missing some. The sample has 100,000 to 150,000 clones; 76% are singletons. The sample comprised PBMCs. The receptors originated from a female donor in good health and CMV-seropositive.

In nucleotides, the CDR3 is TGTGCCAGCACCGGGACTAACTCCTACGAGCAGTACTTC. It translates to CASTGTNSYEQYF. This chain uses TRBV2 with TRBJ2-7; TRBD2 matches 7 bases. CDR1 is SNHLY, CDR2 FYNNEI, per germline. This CDR3 region has 13 residues. Trimming at V came to 7 bases and at J to 0 bases, leaving 3 bases not matched to a gene.

In DNA, the CDR3 is TGCGCCAGCAGACGGGGCTTAGCGGGGGCGGAGACCCAGTACTTC. It specifies CASRRGLAGAETQYF. V gene TRBV5-1 combines with J gene TRBJ2-5, with 9 bases matching TRBD2. The V gene's germline CDR1 is SGHRS and CDR2 YFSETQ. The CDR3 sequence is 15 residues long. V was clipped by 5 bases and J by 5 bases; unmatched bases: 10.

The chain combines TRBV27 with TRBJ2-7; 13 bases are shared with TRBD2. V was clipped by 4 bases and J by 1 base; unmatched bases: 4. The CDR3 totals 16 residues. Germline V gene lookup returns CDR1 MNHEY and CDR2 SMNVEV (reference sequence). CDR3 sequence reads: CASSWTSGGLSYEQYF. As DNA, the CDR3 is TGTGCCAGCAGTTGGACTAGCGGGGGCCTATCCTACGAGCAGTACTTC.

This clone occurred a few times. This chain uses TRBV4-1 with TRBJ2-7, with D possibly matching TRBD1 (6 bases). The germline V and J ends were trimmed by 1 base and 4 bases, with 14 bases remaining between them. CDR3 length: 15 residues. Germline CDR1 and CDR2: MGHRA and YSYEKL. The CDR3 nucleotides are TGCGCCAGCAGCCAAGGGCAGGGGACCTCGTACGAGCAGTACTTC. Protein product: CASSQGQGTSYEQYF.

The V call is TRBV7-3, the J call TRBJ2-1, with 8 bases aligning to TRBD2. Germline values: CDR1 SGHTA, CDR2 FQGTGA. The CDR3 covers 15 residues. V lost 5 bases, J lost 5 bases, and 8 bases stayed unmatched. CDR3 sequence reads: CASSLSGILNNEQFF. The CDR3 DNA follows: TGTGCCAGCAGCCTTAGCGGGATTTTGAACAATGAGCAGTTCTTC.

This chain links TRBV14 with TRBJ2-1; 8 nucleotides agree with TRBD2. Germline-derived CDR1 and CDR2 are SGHDN and FVKESK. J was trimmed by 7 bases and V by 1 base; bases with no gene match: 12. This CDR3 comprises 17 residues. The CDR3 protein is CASSQVAGGLGTNEQFF. The DNA for the CDR3 is TGTGCCAGCAGCCAAGTTGCGGGGGGTCTGGGGACAAATGAGCAGTTCTTC.

This clone appeared a single time. The chain has TRBV4-2 and TRBJ1-2, with D possibly matching TRBD1 (6 bases). Germline CDR1 is LGHNA and CDR2 is YNFKEQ. This CDR3 has 16 residues. V lost 7 bases and J 4 bases, leaving 22 bases between the germline ends. DNA of the CDR3: TGTGCCAGCAACGACCGGGACACAACCATGTTCTATGGCTACACCTTC. This gives the protein CASNDRDTTMFYGYTF.

V is TRBV5-4 and J is TRBJ2-3; 8 bases are shared with TRBD2. V shed 4 bases, J shed 0 bases, and the junction held 4 bases outside the gene matches. The V gene's germline CDR1 is SGHNT and CDR2 YYREEE (reference sequence). CDR3 length: 15 amino acids. CDR3 protein: CASSPGGASTDTQYF. In DNA form, the CDR3 reads TGTGCCAGCAGCCCGGGGGGGGCTAGCACAGATACGCAGTATTTT.

This chain joins TRBV4-1 and TRBJ1-1; TRBD1 aligns across 7 bases. V was clipped by 2 bases and J by 0 bases; unmatched bases: 15. The CDR3 covers 19 residues. CDR1 and CDR2 (germline): MGHRA, YSYEKL. The CDR3 coding sequence is TGCGCCAGCAGCCAACCCTTAGGGACAGCGTCGTTCATGAACACTGAAGCTTTCTTT. Translated, it gives CASSQPLGTASFMNTEAFF.

The rearrangement joins TRBV5-1 to TRBJ2-7; TRBD2 might be the D (5 bases). The germline V gene encodes CDR1 SGHRS and CDR2 YFSETQ. The CDR3 has 14 residues. Trimming removed 4 bases from V and 0 bases from J, with 11 bases in between. CDR3 nucleotides: TGCGCCAGCAGCGGGAGAGAAACCTCCTACGAGCAGTACTTC. Its translation: CASSGRETSYEQYF.

The CDR3 is CASSPFSLIAGEPYEQYF. The CDR3 DNA is TGCGCCAGCAGCCCCTTCTCCCTTATAGCGGGAGAACCCTACGAGCAGTACTTC. The chain joins TRBV5-1 to TRBJ2-7, with TRBD2 matching over 9 bases. V lost 4 bases to trimming and J lost 2 bases; unmatched junction nucleotides: 16. There are 18 residues in the CDR3. CDR1 and CDR2 (germline): SGHRS, YFSETQ.

The chain recombines TRBV11-2 with TRBJ2-7, with 10 bases matching TRBD1. The CDR3 is made up of 16 amino acids. Germline V gene sequence: CDR1 SGHAT, CDR2 FQNNGV. V trimming: 4 bases; J trimming: 0 bases; junction bases outside the gene matches: 6. The CDR3 DNA reads TGTGCCAGCAGCTCGCGCTGGGACAGGGGCTCCTACGAGCAGTACTTC. Translation: CASSSRWDRGSYEQYF.

CDR3 amino acids: CASSWADTELGETQYF. For the CDR3, the DNA is TGTGCCAGCAGCTGGGCGGACACCGAACTTGGGGAGACCCAGTACTTC. This chain uses TRBV28 with TRBJ2-5, with D perhaps matching TRBD1 (5 bases). Per the germline V gene, CDR1 is MDHEN and CDR2 is SYDVKM. Trimming removed 6 bases at V and 5 bases at J, with 22 bases between. This CDR3 has 16 residues.

In nucleotides, the CDR3 is TGCGCCAGCAGCCTACAGCAGGGATTATACGAGCAGTACTTC. Its protein product is CASSLQQGLYEQYF. The genes are TRBV5-1 and TRBJ2-7, with D possibly matching TRBD1 (5 bases). Germline-derived CDR1 and CDR2 are SGHRS and YFSETQ. The CDR3 sequence is 14 residues long. With 4 bases removed from V and 4 bases from J, the gap between germline ends came to 15 bases.

V and J are TRBV5-1 and TRBJ1-1, with no clear D. The CDR3 is made up of 12 amino acids. CDR1 and CDR2 (germline): SGHRS, YFSETQ. Trimming removed 0 bases from V and 8 bases from J, with 8 bases in between. The CDR3 bases are TGCGCCAGCAGCTTGGAAGGCAGGGAAGCTTTCTTT. This gives the protein CASSLEGREAFF.

This chain links TRBV2 with TRBJ2-2; 11 nucleotides agree with TRBD2. The germline V gene has CDR1 SNHLY and CDR2 FYNNEI. The V gene end was trimmed by 8 bases and the J gene end by 4 bases; junction bases not matched to a gene: 6. The CDR3 runs to 15 residues. For the CDR3, the DNA is TGTGCCAGCTCCGGGACTAGCGGTGGCACCGGGGAGCTGTTTTTT. Its protein product is CASSGTSGGTGELFF.

The rearrangement joins TRBV13 to TRBJ1-3; unclear D gene. V lost 0 bases and J lost 6, with 18 bases in between. There are 17 residues in the CDR3. Germline values: CDR1 PRHDT, CDR2 FYEKMQ (reference sequence). This CDR3 is CASSLGTRSREENTIYF. The DNA of the CDR3 is TGTGCCAGCAGCTTAGGCACCCGGAGTCGGGAGGAAAACACCATATATTTT.

V is TRBV6-4 and J is TRBJ2-7; D perhaps matches TRBD1 (6 bases). The CDR3 extends over 11 amino acids. Trimming cost V 4 bases and J 11 bases, with 12 bases left between them. The germline gives CDR1 MRHNA, CDR2 SNTAGT. The DNA for the CDR3 is TGTGCCAGCAGTGTCCCTGACAGGAAGTACTTC. Translating gives CASSVPDRKYF.

This clone has just a few counts. This sequence joins TRBV5-4 and TRBJ2-1; D perhaps matches TRBD1 (5 bases). This CDR3 is built from 12 residues. Germline CDR1 SGHNT, CDR2 YYREEE (reference sequence). The V and J ends lost 4 bases and 6 bases respectively, with 8 bases between them. The CDR3: CASSRQINEQFF. CDR3 coding DNA: TGTGCCAGCAGCCGACAGATCAATGAGCAGTTCTTC. Full variable domain (rest looked up from reference TRBV5-4 and TRBJ2-1): ETGVTQSPTHLIKTRGQQVTLRCSSQSGHNTVSWYQQALGQGPQFIFQYYREEENGRGNFPPRFSGLQFPNYSSELNVNALELDDSALYLCASSRQINEQFFGPGTRLTVL.

This clone was detected once. The chain recombines TRBV6-6 with TRBJ2-2; 7 nucleotides match TRBD1. This CDR3 is 14 amino acids long. Trimming cost V 4 bases and J 8 bases; bases outside gene matches: 7. Per germline, CDR1 MNHNY and CDR2 SVGAGI (reference sequence). Here the CDR3 DNA reads TGTGCCAGCAGTTCCGGACAGGCCGGAGGGGAGCTGTTTTTT. Residues: CASSSGQAGGELFF.

The chain couples TRBV19 to TRBJ2-7; the match to TRBD1 covers 11 bases. The CDR3 totals 13 residues. V lost 3 bases, J lost 7 bases, and 2 bases stayed unmatched. Germline CDR1 LNHDA, CDR2 SQIVND (reference sequence). CDR3 residues: CASSMGQGGEQYF. In nucleotides, the CDR3 is TGTGCCAGTAGTATGGGACAGGGGGGTGAGCAGTACTTC.

This rearrangement joins TRBV5-4 to TRBJ2-7, with D possibly being TRBD1 (5 bases). The CDR3 sequence is 14 residues long. CDR1 and CDR2 from the germline V gene are SGHNT and YYREEE (reference sequence). V was pared by 0 bases and J by 2 bases, with 9 bases between. In DNA form, the CDR3 reads TGTGCCAGCAGCTTGGGACAGAAGACCTACGAGCAGTACTTC. Translated, it gives CASSLGQKTYEQYF.

V is TRBV5-5 and J is TRBJ2-1; TRBD2 aligns across 9 bases. Per germline, CDR1 SGHKS and CDR2 YYEKEE (reference sequence). With V trimmed by 5 bases and J by 7 bases, 10 bases remained unmatched. The CDR3 spans 15 residues. The CDR3 spells CASRYSGSLGNEQFF. In DNA form, the CDR3 reads TGTGCCAGCAGGTATAGCGGGAGTTTGGGGAATGAGCAGTTCTTC. Together with reference TRBV5-5 and TRBJ2-1, the CDR3 gives the full variable domain: DAGVTQSPTHLIKTRGQQVTLRCSPISGHKSVSWYQQVLGQGPQFIFQYYEKEERGRGNFPDRFSARQFPNYSSELNVNALLLGDSALYLCASRYSGSLGNEQFFGPGTRLTVL.

This chain uses TRBV6-6 with TRBJ1-2; D is undetermined. The germline gives CDR1 MNHNY, CDR2 SVGAGI (reference sequence). V dropped 5 bases and J dropped 8 bases, with 9 bases sitting between them. The CDR3 extends over 11 amino acids. The CDR3 sequence is CASSEMFGYTF. For the CDR3, the DNA is TGTGCCAGCAGTGAGATGTTCGGCTACACCTTC.

This clone was detected only a few times. This chain connects TRBV18 to TRBJ2-1; 11 positions agree with TRBD2. Losses at the gene ends were 4 bases for V and 5 bases for J; bases not matched to a gene: 7. The CDR3 runs 16 residues. Germline CDR1 reads KGHSH; CDR2 reads LQKENI. The DNA of the CDR3 is TGTGCCAGCTCACAACTAGCGGGGGCGGCCCACAATGAGCAGTTCTTC. The encoded protein is CASSQLAGAAHNEQFF. The variable domain in full, completed from reference TRBV18 and TRBJ2-1, reads NAGVMQNPRHLVRRRGQEARLRCSPMKGHSHVYWYRQLPEEGLKFMVYLQKENIIDESGMPKERFSAEFPKEGPSILRIQQVVRGDSAAYFCASSQLAGAAHNEQFFGPGTRLTVL.